The text below deals with one T cell receptor (beta chain). The antigen is not known. This entry belongs to a study of cytomegalovirus exposure and HLA in healthy donors. Findings and limits, study-wide: In a later analysis, TCR beta V- and J-gene trimming was associated with a missense DCLRE1C variant. Several top significant clusters appeared, in a later analysis, to be linked to common viral pathogens.

PCR was performed using 60 Vbeta and 13 Jbeta primers. Repertoires were generated with immunoSEQ multiplex PCR, while TCRdb's copy carries only in-frame clones and drops some. Its table records about 77,000 clones. CDR1 and CDR2 (germline): MNHEY, SVGAGI. The CDR3 length is 15 residues. The V end was cut by 6 bases, the J end by 0 bases, with 12 bases between. Healthy donors of bone marrow made up the group. The sample was PBMCs. V and J are TRBV6-5 and TRBJ1-5; no firm D call. This TCR was sampled from a man between 45 and 60 years old in good health and CMV-seropositive. The CDR3 here is CASSLGLYSNQPQHF. As DNA, the CDR3 is TGTGCCAGCAGCCTCGGTTTGTATAGCAATCAGCCCCAGCATTTT.